These 7 T cell receptor beta chains share one sample of origin, sequenced in a study of post-analysis software for immune sequencing data (dated by TCRdb to the mid-2010s). Their antigen targets remain unknown. Broader findings and caveats from the paper: Significantly higher frequencies in patients than in controls were found for a few TRBV segments, including TRBV5-6, TRBV5-1 and TRBV20-1.

Libraries came from PCR. The sample was run on an Illumina HiSeq 2500. To reduce PCR and sequencing biases, unique molecular identifiers were incorporated into the TCR beta cDNA libraries. Using fastp at Q25 and MiXCR, TCRdb reprocessed the public reads and kept productive beta chains. For every CDR3 protein sequence, its rows merge into one entry that carries the most common genes and DNA. The sample data list 650,000 to 850,000 distinct CDR3 sequences, and approximately 50% of these were observed just once. Approximately 4.5% of the sample is in the top ten clones. The sample comprised blood. These receptors originate from a girl aged 10-17 years with multiple sclerosis.

For the CDR3, the DNA is TGTGCCAGCAGCCGCCTCGCGGGGGCCCCAAGCAATGAGCAGTTCTTC. Translated: CASSRLAGAPSNEQFF. The chain couples TRBV5-5 to TRBJ2-1, with TRBD2 as a possible D gene (7 bases). CDR1 SGHKS and CDR2 YYEKEE come from the germline V gene (reference sequence). CDR3 length: 16 residues. The V end was cut by 4 bases, the J end by 6 bases, with 20 bases between.

The chain recombines TRBV12-3 or TRBV12-4 with TRBJ2-7, with a possible D match to TRBD2 (6 bases). V lost 3 bases and J 4 bases, leaving 13 bases between the germline ends. The CDR3 is 14 amino acids. The DNA for the CDR3 is TGTGCCAGCAGTTTCCGAGACAGCGGGTACGAGCAGTACTTC. Protein: CASSFRDSGYEQYF.

This clonotype has just a few counts. V and J are TRBV27 and TRBJ1-2; unclear D gene. The CDR3 covers 13 residues. The V end lost 6 bases, the J end lost 3 bases, and 11 bases lay between the germline ends. Looked up from germline, CDR1 is MNHEY and CDR2 is SMNVEV (reference sequence). CDR3: CASSSLTYYGYTF. The CDR3 coding sequence is TGTGCCAGCAGCTCTCTGACTTACTATGGCTACACCTTC.

This chain uses TRBV3-1 with TRBJ2-3; the D is unclear. CDR3 length equals 15 residues. CDR1 and CDR2 (germline): LGHDT, YNNKEL (reference sequence). V dropped 0 bases and J dropped 2 bases, with 9 bases sitting between them. For the CDR3, the DNA is TGTGCCAGCAGCCAAGATTGGACCCCCACAGATACGCAGTATTTT. Translating it yields CASSQDWTPTDTQYF.

The rearrangement joins TRBV5-1 to TRBJ2-7; a weak D match, TRBD2 (6 bases). V was pared by 0 bases and J by 0 bases, with 10 bases between. This CDR3 region has 15 residues. Germline V gene data show CDR1 as SGHRS and CDR2 as YFSETQ. Written as DNA, the CDR3 is TGCGCCAGCAGCTTGGAGGGAGGTTACTCCTACGAGCAGTACTTC. This encodes CASSLEGGYSYEQYF.

This clonotype has just a few counts. This chain connects TRBV20-1 to TRBJ2-7; D possibly corresponds to TRBD2 (7 bases). V shed 1 base and J shed 5 bases, with 21 bases lying between them. This CDR3 is built from 16 residues. From germline, CDR1 is DFQATT and CDR2 SNEGSKA (reference sequence). Written as DNA, the CDR3 is TGCAGTGCTAGAGGGGAGGGGGGCCGCCTCCGGAACGAGCAGTACTTC. Protein product: CSARGEGGRLRNEQYF.

Only one count was recorded for this clonotype. This chain joins TRBV10-3 and TRBJ2-1; tentatively, D is TRBD2 (6 bases). V dropped 9 bases and J dropped 10 bases, with 19 bases sitting between them. The V gene's germline CDR1 is ENHRY and CDR2 SYGVKD. The CDR3 length is 13 residues. The CDR3 region has the DNA TGTGCCATGCGAGATCGAAGCGGGCACGAGCAGTTCTTC. Protein product: CAMRDRSGHEQFF.